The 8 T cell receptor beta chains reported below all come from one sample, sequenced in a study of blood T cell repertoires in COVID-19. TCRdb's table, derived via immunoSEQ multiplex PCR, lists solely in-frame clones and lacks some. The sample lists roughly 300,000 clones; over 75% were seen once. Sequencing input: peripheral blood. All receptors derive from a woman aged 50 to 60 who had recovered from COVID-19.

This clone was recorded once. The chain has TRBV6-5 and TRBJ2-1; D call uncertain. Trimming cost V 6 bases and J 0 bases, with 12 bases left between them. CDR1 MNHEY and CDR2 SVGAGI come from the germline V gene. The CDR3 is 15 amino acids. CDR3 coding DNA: TGTGCCAGCAGCACTACGCAAAGCTCCTACAATGAGCAGTTCTTC. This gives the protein CASSTTQSSYNEQFF.

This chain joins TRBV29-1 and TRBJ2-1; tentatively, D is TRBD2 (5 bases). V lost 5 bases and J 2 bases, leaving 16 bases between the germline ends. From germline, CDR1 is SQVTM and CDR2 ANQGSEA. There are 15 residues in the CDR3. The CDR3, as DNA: TGCAGCGTTCCTGCGGGCGGCCGAACCTACAATGAGCAGTTCTTC. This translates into CSVPAGGRTYNEQFF.

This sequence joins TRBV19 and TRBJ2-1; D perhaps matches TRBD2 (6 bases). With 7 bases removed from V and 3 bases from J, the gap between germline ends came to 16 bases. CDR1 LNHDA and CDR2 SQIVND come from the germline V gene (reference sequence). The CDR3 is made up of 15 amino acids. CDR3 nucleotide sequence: TGTGCCAGTACCACAAGAGCGGGCTTCTACAATGAGCAGTTCTTC. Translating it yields CASTTRAGFYNEQFF.

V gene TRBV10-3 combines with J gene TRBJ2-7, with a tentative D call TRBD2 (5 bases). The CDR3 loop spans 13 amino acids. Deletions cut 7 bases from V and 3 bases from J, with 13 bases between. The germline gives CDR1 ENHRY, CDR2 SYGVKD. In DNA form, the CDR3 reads TGTGCCATCACCGATGGACTTTTCTACGAGCAGTACTTC. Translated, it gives CAITDGLFYEQYF.

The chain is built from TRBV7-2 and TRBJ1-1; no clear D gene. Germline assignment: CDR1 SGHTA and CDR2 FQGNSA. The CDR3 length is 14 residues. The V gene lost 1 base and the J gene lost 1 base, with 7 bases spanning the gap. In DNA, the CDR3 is TGTGCCAGCAGCTTAGTTCCGGGGAACACTGAAGCTTTCTTT. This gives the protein CASSLVPGNTEAFF.

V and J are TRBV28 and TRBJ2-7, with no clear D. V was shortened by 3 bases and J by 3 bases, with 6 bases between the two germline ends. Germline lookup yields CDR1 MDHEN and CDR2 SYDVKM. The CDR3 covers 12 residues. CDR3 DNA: TGTGCCAGCAGTTTGGTCAGCTACGAGCAGTACTTC. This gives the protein CASSLVSYEQYF. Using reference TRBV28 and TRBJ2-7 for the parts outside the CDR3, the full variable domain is DVKVTQSSRYLVKRTGEKVFLECVQDMDHENMFWYRQDPGLGLRLIYFSYDVKMKEKGDIPEGYSVSREKKERFSLILESASTNQTSMYLCASSLVSYEQYFGPGTRLTVT.

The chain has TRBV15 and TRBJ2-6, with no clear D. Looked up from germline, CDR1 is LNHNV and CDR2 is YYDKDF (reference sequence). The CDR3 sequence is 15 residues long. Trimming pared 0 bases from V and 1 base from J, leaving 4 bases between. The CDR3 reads CATSRDNSGANVLTF. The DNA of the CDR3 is TGTGCCACCAGCAGAGATAATTCTGGGGCCAACGTCCTGACTTTC.

CDR3 protein: CATSDRPGQGAYQETQYF. In nucleotides, the CDR3 is TGTGCCACCAGTGATCGCCCGGGACAGGGGGCGTACCAAGAGACCCAGTACTTC. This sequence joins TRBV24-1 and TRBJ2-5, with 12 bases that match TRBD1. Unmatched junction bases numbered 7, after V lost 3 bases and J lost 0 bases. Germline CDR1 is KGHDR and CDR2 is SFDVKD. CDR3 length equals 18 residues.